The sequence of this TCR beta chain was determined in a study of T cell responses to AZD1222 COVID-19 vaccine. On the study more broadly: Second doses at about 4 or about 12 weeks were pooled.

Germline lookup yields CDR1 KGHSH and CDR2 LQKENI. The CDR3 is 14 amino acids. Between the trimmed V and J ends, which lost 6 bases and 0 bases, there was a span of 11 bases. General study points: White British ancestry dominated among donors, who included more females, and clonal diversity was possibly underestimated.

Concerning this clone itself: Its antigen is not identified.

Assay: immunoSEQ multiplex PCR; the TCRdb copy retains only in-frame clones and omits some. Here the sample spans 90,000 to 150,000 clones, around 89% being singletons. The TCR sequence derives from an adult in good health. The material sequenced was peripheral blood, taken on day 0 of AZD1222 vaccination. The chain combines TRBV18 with TRBJ1-2; D perhaps matches TRBD1 (6 bases). The CDR3, as DNA: TGTGCCAGCTCCAGAGACAGGTCTAACTATGGCTACACCTTC. It specifies CASSRDRSNYGYTF.